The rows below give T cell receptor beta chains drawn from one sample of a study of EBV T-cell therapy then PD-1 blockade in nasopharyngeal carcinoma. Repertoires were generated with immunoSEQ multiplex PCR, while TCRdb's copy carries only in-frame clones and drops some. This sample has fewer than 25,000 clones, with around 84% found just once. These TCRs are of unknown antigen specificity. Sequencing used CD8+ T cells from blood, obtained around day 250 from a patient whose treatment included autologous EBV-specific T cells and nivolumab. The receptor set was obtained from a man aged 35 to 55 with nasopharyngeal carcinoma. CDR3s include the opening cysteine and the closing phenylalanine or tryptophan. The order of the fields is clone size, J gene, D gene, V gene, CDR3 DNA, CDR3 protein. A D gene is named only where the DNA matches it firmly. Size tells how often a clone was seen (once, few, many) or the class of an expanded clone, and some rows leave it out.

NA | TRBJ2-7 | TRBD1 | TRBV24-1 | TGTGCCACCTCGGGACAGGGGGCCTACGAGCAGTACTTC | CATSGQGAYEQYF
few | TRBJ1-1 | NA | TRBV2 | TGTGCCAGCATATCTGGCACGAACACTGAAGCTTTCTTT | CASISGTNTEAFF
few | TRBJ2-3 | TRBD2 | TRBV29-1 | TGCACCGTAGCGGGGGCAGATACGCAGTATTTT | CTVAGADTQYF
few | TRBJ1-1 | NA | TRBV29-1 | TGCAGCGTCATCAGGGGTGGCACTGAAGCTTTCTTT | CSVIRGGTEAFF
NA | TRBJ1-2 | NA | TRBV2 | TGTGCCAGCCCAAGTGTGGCACGGGCAGGGAGCTATGGCTACACCTTC | CASPSVARAGSYGYTF
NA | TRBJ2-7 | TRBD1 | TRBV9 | TGTGCCAGCAGCGGACCGGGACAGGGGGCTTACGAGCAGTACTTC | CASSGPGQGAYEQYF
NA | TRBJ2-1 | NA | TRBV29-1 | TGCAGCTCCCGTCTATCGGAGCAGTTCTTC | CSSRLSEQFF
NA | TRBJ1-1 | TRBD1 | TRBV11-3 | TGTGCCAGCAGCTTAGGCCGGGACAGGGGGGATGAAGCTTTCTTT | CASSLGRDRGDEAFF
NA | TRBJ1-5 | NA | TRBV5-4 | TGTGCCAGCAGCTTGGGCCCGCGTAGCAATCAGCCCCAGCATTTT | CASSLGPRSNQPQHF
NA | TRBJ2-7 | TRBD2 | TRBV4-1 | TGCGCCAGCAGCCAAGTTCCTAGCGGGGGCCCTACCTACGAGCAGTACTTC | CASSQVPSGGPTYEQYF
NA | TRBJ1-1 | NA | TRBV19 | TGTGCCAGTGAAGACATCCACATCAACACTGAAGCTTTCTTT | CASEDIHINTEAFF
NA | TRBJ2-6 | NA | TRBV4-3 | TGCGCCAGCAGCCAAGTATTGGACGGAGTGGATGGGGCCAACGTCCTGACTTTC | CASSQVLDGVDGANVLTF
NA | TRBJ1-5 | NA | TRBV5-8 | TGTGCCAGCAGCCCGGCGGGGGGTAATCAGCCCCAGCATTTT | CASSPAGGNQPQHF
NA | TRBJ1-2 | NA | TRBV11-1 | TGTGCCAGCAGCCCTGTGGGACTCCCCTATGGCTACACCTTC | CASSPVGLPYGYTF
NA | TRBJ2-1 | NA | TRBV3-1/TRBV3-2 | TGTGCCAGCAGCCTTAGGACAAAATACAATGAGCAGTTCTTC | CASSLRTKYNEQFF
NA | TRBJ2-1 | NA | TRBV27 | TGTGCCAGCAGTTTCCCAGGCAATGAGCAGTTCTTC | CASSFPGNEQFF
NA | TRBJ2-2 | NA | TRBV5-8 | TGTGCCAGCAGCTGGGCGGGGAACACCGGGGAGCTGTTTTTT | CASSWAGNTGELFF
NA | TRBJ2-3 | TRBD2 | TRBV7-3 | TGTGCCAGCAGCTTTTTTGCGGGGGGGCCGGCTAGCACAGATACGCAGTATTTT | CASSFFAGGPASTDTQYF
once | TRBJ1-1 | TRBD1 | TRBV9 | TGTGCCAGCAGCGTATCTTCAGGAGGGGGCGGCCGAATGAACACTGAAGCTTTCTTT | CASSVSSGGGGRMNTEAFF
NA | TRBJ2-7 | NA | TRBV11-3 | TGTGCCAGCAGCTTCCTACTCCCGGGACACCCTTGCGTGTTC | CASSFLLPGHPCVF
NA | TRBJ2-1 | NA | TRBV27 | TGTGCCACACAAACCTACAATGAGCAGTTCTTC | CATQTYNEQFF
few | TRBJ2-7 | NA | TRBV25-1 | TGTGCCAGCAGAGGGGGAGGCGAGCAGTACTTC | CASRGGGEQYF
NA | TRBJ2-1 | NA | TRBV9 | TGTGCCAGCAGCGGGCCTACAGATGAGCAGTTCTTC | CASSGPTDEQFF
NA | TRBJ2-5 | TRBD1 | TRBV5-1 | TGCGCCAGCAGCTTCACAGGGGTATCGGAGACCCAGTACTTC | CASSFTGVSETQYF